The source of this T cell receptor (beta chain) is a study of blood T cell repertoires in COVID-19. Study information: The United States, Italy and Spain provided the acute and convalescent COVID-19 samples. Sources were T cells, B-cell-depleted T cells, or PBMCs; the material itself was cDNA or gDNA.

As handled by the study authors: Reference gene primer amplification gave estimated nucleated cell counts. Here immunoSEQ multiplex PCR was the method, and the copy in TCRdb shows in-frame clones only, minus some. The V and J calls and clone size were taken over from that table, and D and trimming were inferred from the DNA. The sample gives 95,000 to 150,000 clones, approximately 68% of which show up once; roughly 2% is in the top ten. The germline CDR1 and CDR2 sequences are MGHDK and SYGVNS. The CDR3 totals 15 residues. V trimming: 6 bases; J trimming: 8 bases; junction bases outside the gene matches: 12.

Input material: peripheral blood. The sequence derives from a woman aged 70-85 years with acute or convalescent COVID-19. The rearrangement joins TRBV25-1 to TRBJ2-1, with TRBD2 matching over 8 bases. CDR3 protein: CASSRGGGLLDEQFF. DNA of the CDR3: TGTGCCAGCAGCCGGGGCGGGGGGCTCCTGGATGAGCAGTTCTTC.